The T cell receptor beta chain under discussion was sequenced for a study of T-cell reconstitution after alpha-beta-depleted transplantation in children. Molecular barcoding with unique molecular identifiers was used for the TCRbeta library. One entry per CDR3 protein, called by TCRdb with MiXCR from the PCR reads. The sample includes approximately 300,000 distinct CDR3 sequences, 10% seen only once; the top ten take less than 9%. Findings of the study overall: Two months or so post-transplant, alpha-beta T cells reportedly derived from several hundred expanded graft clones. Surviving recipient T cells and thymic progenitors underlay high day-60 TCRbeta diversity in some patients. A year had passed since transplant, and T-cell counts and diversity by then came mostly from newly produced T cells.

In regard to this clonotype: The antigen is undetermined.

This TCR derives from a boy younger than two with acute myeloid leukemia, due to receive a stem cell transplant. Sequences were derived from PBMCs, sampled before TCRalphabeta/CD19-depleted stem cell transplant.

The CDR3 DNA sequence: TGTGCCAGCAGCAAGGGAATGAATGAGCAGTTCTTC. Its translation: CASSKGMNEQFF. The chain carries TRBV7-3 and TRBJ2-1; D unclear. Germline lookup yields CDR1 SGHTA and CDR2 FQGTGA. There are 12 residues in the CDR3. Trimming pared 5 bases from V and 7 bases from J, leaving 9 bases between.